This TCR beta chain was documented in a study of blood T cell repertoires in COVID-19. Study at large: Italy, Spain and the United States were the sources of the convalescent and acute COVID-19 samples. PBMCs, B-cell-depleted T cells, or T cells provided the cDNA or gDNA that made up the material.

This CDR3 is built from 14 residues. V was shortened by 3 bases and J by 5 bases, with 13 bases between the two germline ends. Germline CDR1 is MNHEY and CDR2 is SMNVEV (reference sequence). Seattle cases were enrolled at active infection and followed longitudinally. As originally analysed: Reference gene primer amplification gave nucleated cell count estimates. Data came from immunoSEQ multiplex PCR; TCRdb stores just in-frame clones and leaves some out. That table supplies the V and J calls and clone size; D and trimming were determined from the DNA. In the table there are 200,000 to 250,000 clones, 85% of which are singletons.

The V and J genes are TRBV27 and TRBJ1-2; D may be TRBD1 (6 bases). Input material: peripheral blood. The sequence was collected from an older woman with COVID-19, enrolled during active disease. As DNA, the CDR3 is TGTGCCAGCAGTTTCACCCAGGGGTATTATGGCTACACCTTC. Translating it yields CASSFTQGYYGYTF.